This T cell receptor beta chain was obtained from a study of cytomegalovirus exposure and HLA in healthy donors. Study in general: Out of about 190 million T cells, an earlier analysis found some 110 million unique TCR beta sequences in total.

This clone occurred a few times. What it binds is unknown. Study-level findings and limits: Later analysis revealed greater clonal expansion in HLA-associated TCR beta chains than in equally common others. In a later analysis, most CMV-associated TCR beta chains appeared HLA-restricted.

PCR employed 60 Vbeta and 13 Jbeta primers. The repertoire was sequenced with immunoSEQ multiplex PCR; TCRdb's copy has only in-frame clones and lacks some. The table lists 50,000 to 60,000 clones, about 77% of them singletons, with about 3% in the top ten. This CDR3 region has 15 residues. The germline V gene has CDR1 SEHNR and CDR2 FQNEAQ (reference sequence). J lost 3 bases, V lost 5 bases, and 9 bases had no gene match. This clonotype was obtained from a woman aged 40 to 55 in good health and CMV-seropositive. This sequence joins TRBV7-9 and TRBJ1-1; 7 bases are shared with TRBD1. The source material was PBMCs. The CDR3 region is CASSKPTGWYTEAFF. DNA for the CDR3: TGTGCCAGCAGCAAACCGACAGGGTGGTACACTGAAGCTTTCTTT.